This T cell receptor beta chain was captured by sequencing in a study of beta chain features in type 1 diabetes. The isolated RNA, all of it, was reverse transcribed, so expressed TCRB transcripts were what got sequenced. Measured with immunoSEQ multiplex PCR; TCRdb has only the in-frame clones, and not every one. The profile shows hundreds of thousands of clones, about 63% of them singletons. The TCR sequence derives from a man aged 25-40 years in good health. The sample was naive CD4+ T cells from blood.

The CDR3 sequence: CASSRTGGDEQYF. CDR3 bases: TGCGCCAGCAGCCGTACAGGGGGCGACGAGCAGTACTTC. The chain employs TRBV4-1 and TRBJ2-7; 9 bases align to TRBD1. Per the germline V gene, CDR1 is MGHRA and CDR2 is YSYEKL. The trim removed 4 bases at V and 5 bases at J, leaving 3 bases unmatched. This CDR3 comprises 13 residues.